This entry lists 25 T cell receptor beta chains sequenced from one sample in a study of blood T cell repertoires in COVID-19. Clones were read by immunoSEQ multiplex PCR, and TCRdb kept only the in-frame ones, dropping some. Of 250,000 to 300,000 clones in the sample, about 81% are singletons; the top ten hold 4.1%. Material for sequencing was PBMCs or T cells enriched from blood (not recorded which). The receptors come from a man aged 25-45 years with acute COVID-19.

V is TRBV27 and J is TRBJ2-6; TRBD1 might be the D (6 bases). CDR3 length: 17 amino acids. CDR1 is MNHEY, CDR2 SMNVEV, per germline (reference sequence). The V end was cut by 6 bases, the J end by 0 bases, with 15 bases between. DNA for the CDR3: TGTGCCAGCAGCGGGACATCCTCAAGCTCTGGGGCCAACGTCCTGACTTTC. This sequence encodes CASSGTSSSSGANVLTF. The entire variable domain, with the rest obtained from reference TRBV27 and TRBJ2-6, is as follows: EAQVTQNPRYLITVTGKKLTVTCSQNMNHEYMSWYRQDPGLGLRQIYYSMNVEVTDKGDVPEGYKVSRKEKRNFPLILESPSPNQTSLYFCASSGTSSSSGANVLTFGAGSRLTVL.

The genes are TRBV9 and TRBJ1-2; 7 bases fit TRBD1. The CDR3 contains 12 residues. J was trimmed by 6 bases and V by 4 bases; bases with no gene match: 3. CDR1 SGDLS and CDR2 YYNGEE come from the germline V gene. The CDR3 region is CASSRTGDGYTF. The CDR3 coding sequence is TGTGCCAGCAGCAGGACAGGTGATGGCTACACCTTC.

DNA of the CDR3: TGTGCCAGCAGAAGCACAGGGGCCTCTAACTATGGCTACACCTTC. Translation: CASRSTGASNYGYTF. The V and J genes are TRBV6-5 and TRBJ1-2, with 7 positions matching TRBD1. The CDR3 extends over 15 amino acids. J lost 0 bases, V lost 6 bases, and 7 bases had no gene match. Germline V lookup: CDR1 MNHEY, CDR2 SVGAGI.

The rearrangement joins TRBV15 to TRBJ1-4; maybe TRBD1 (5 bases). Germline values: CDR1 LNHNV, CDR2 YYDKDF (reference sequence). This CDR3 is built from 15 residues. V was cut by 1 base and J by 5 bases, with 11 bases left in between. This CDR3 reads CATSRVSGPNEKLFF. CDR3 bases: TGTGCCACCAGCAGAGTGTCAGGGCCGAATGAAAAACTGTTTTTT.

This sequence joins TRBV5-1 and TRBJ1-1, with 11 bases lining up with TRBD1. The germline gives CDR1 SGHRS, CDR2 YFSETQ. Losses at the gene ends were 6 bases for V and 5 bases for J; bases not matched to a gene: 12. The CDR3 is 16 amino acids. This chain's CDR3 is CASTRVGQGVRTEAFF. CDR3 nucleotide sequence: TGCGCCAGCACCCGCGTGGGACAGGGGGTACGGACTGAAGCTTTCTTT.

The V call is TRBV24-1, the J call TRBJ1-5; 9 nucleotides align to TRBD1. Germline V gene lookup returns CDR1 KGHDR and CDR2 SFDVKD. With V trimmed by 4 bases and J by 2 bases, 5 bases remained unmatched. The CDR3 contains 16 residues. The CDR3 reads CATSDPTGGGNQPQHF. The CDR3 DNA reads TGTGCCACCAGTGACCCGACAGGGGGAGGCAATCAGCCCCAGCATTTT.

The chain links TRBV21-1 to TRBJ1-5. TRBV21-1 is a recognized pseudogene. The CDR3 contains 16 residues. CDR3 protein: CASSKAGGGSYQPQHF. Written as DNA, the CDR3 is TGTGCCAGCAGCAAAGCGGGAGGGGGAAGTTACCAGCCCCAGCATTTT.

The chain carries TRBV5-8 and TRBJ1-5, with D possibly matching TRBD1 (5 bases). This CDR3 has 15 amino acids. Germline V gene data show CDR1 as SGHTS and CDR2 as YDEGEE. V shed 6 bases and J shed 7 bases, with 20 bases lying between them. CDR3 amino acids: CASNQNLGGYQPQHF. The CDR3 DNA reads as TGTGCCAGCAACCAAAATCTCGGGGGGTACCAGCCCCAGCATTTT.

The chain joins TRBV10-1 to TRBJ2-1, with 8 positions matching TRBD2. Germline V gene data show CDR1 as WNHNN and CDR2 as SYGVQD (reference sequence). CDR3 length: 14 amino acids. J lost 8 bases, V lost 6 bases, and 9 bases had no gene match. The CDR3: CASSVVGGDDEQFF. The CDR3 DNA reads TGCGCCAGCAGCGTGGTCGGGGGGGACGATGAGCAGTTCTTC.

The chain recombines TRBV11-2 with TRBJ1-2; 7 bases line up with TRBD1. The CDR3 is 14 amino acids. Germline lookup yields CDR1 SGHAT and CDR2 FQNNGV. The ends lost 5 bases at V and 2 bases at J; junction bases unmatched: 5. CDR3: CASSARQGNYGYTF. CDR3 coding DNA: TGTGCCAGCAGCGCGAGACAGGGCAACTATGGCTACACCTTC.

This clone was observed a single time. V gene TRBV6-1 combines with J gene TRBJ1-3; a weak D match, TRBD1 (5 bases). Germline CDR1 reads MNHNS; CDR2 reads SASEGT. This CDR3 is built from 16 residues. The germline V and J ends were trimmed by 1 base and 0 bases, with 10 bases remaining between them. CDR3 sequence (DNA): TGTGCCAGCAGTGAAGGCGGGGCCGCCTCTGGAAACACCATATATTTT. This encodes CASSEGGAASGNTIYF.

The chain joins TRBV6-5 to TRBJ1-1; D perhaps matches TRBD1 (6 bases). Per the germline V gene, CDR1 is MNHEY and CDR2 is SVGAGI. This CDR3 is 15 amino acids long. Trimming removed 8 bases from V and 1 base from J, with 17 bases in between. The CDR3 DNA is TGTGCCAGCGGGGGCTTACAGGGTCGGAACACTGAAGCTTTCTTT. Protein product: CASGGLQGRNTEAFF.

The V and J genes are TRBV25-1 and TRBJ1-3, with 8 positions matching TRBD1. This CDR3 has 15 amino acids. Unmatched junction bases numbered 3, after V lost 3 bases and J lost 2 bases. Germline-derived CDR1 and CDR2 are MGHDK and SYGVNS. CDR3 DNA: TGTGCCAGCAGTGACAGGACAGGGCCTGGAAACACCATATATTTT. It yields the protein CASSDRTGPGNTIYF.

This clone was observed a few times. The chain uses TRBV9 and TRBJ1-5; D call uncertain. Germline CDR1 reads SGDLS; CDR2 reads YYNGEE. This CDR3 has 14 amino acids. Between the trimmed V and J ends, which lost 0 bases and 7 bases, there was a span of 11 bases. CDR3 amino acids: CASSVDTTGQPQHF. CDR3 coding DNA: TGTGCCAGCAGCGTAGATACTACCGGGCAGCCCCAGCATTTT.

The chain combines TRBV7-9 with TRBJ1-2; D is perhaps TRBD1 (5 bases). This CDR3 has 13 amino acids. V was pared by 5 bases and J by 4 bases, with 11 bases between. From germline, CDR1 is SEHNR and CDR2 FQNEAQ (reference sequence). CDR3: CASSLQVAYGYTF. The CDR3 nucleotides read TGTGCCAGCAGCCTACAGGTGGCCTATGGCTACACCTTC.

The gene calls are TRBV10-1 and TRBJ2-6, with a tentative D call TRBD1 (5 bases). Germline V lookup: CDR1 WNHNN, CDR2 SYGVQD (reference sequence). The V gene lost 4 bases and the J gene lost 0 bases, with 7 bases spanning the gap. CDR3 length: 15 amino acids. Written as DNA, the CDR3 is TGCGCCAGCAGTGTTGACAGCTCTGGGGCCAACGTCCTGACTTTC. This translates into CASSVDSSGANVLTF.

The count of this clone is one. This chain joins TRBV5-6 and TRBJ1-2; D possibly corresponds to TRBD1 (6 bases). V dropped 5 bases and J dropped 4 bases, with 15 bases sitting between them. The CDR3 has 14 amino acids. Germline values: CDR1 SGHDT, CDR2 YYEEEE. The CDR3 DNA follows: TGTGCCAGCAGTTTCACGACAGGATCCTATGGCTACACCTTC. Translated: CASSFTTGSYGYTF.

J is TRBJ1-2 and V is TRBV6-5; TRBD1 matches at 7 bases. Per germline, CDR1 MNHEY and CDR2 SVGAGI. J was trimmed by 1 base and V by 0 bases; bases with no gene match: 2. This CDR3 contains 15 residues. The CDR3 protein is CASSYSGQSNYGYTF. CDR3 in DNA: TGTGCCAGCAGTTACTCGGGACAGAGTAACTATGGCTACACCTTC.

The chain joins TRBV2 to TRBJ1-2, with a tentative D call TRBD1 (6 bases). V shed 8 bases and J shed 6 bases, with 16 bases lying between them. Per germline, CDR1 SNHLY and CDR2 FYNNEI. CDR3 length: 13 residues. The CDR3 is CASSYRDTNGYTF. DNA for the CDR3: TGTGCCAGCTCTTACAGGGATACCAATGGCTACACCTTC.

The chain uses TRBV7-3 and TRBJ1-5, with 7 bases identical to TRBD1. Per the germline V gene, CDR1 is SGHTA and CDR2 is FQGTGA. J lost 2 bases, V lost 6 bases, and 16 bases had no gene match. This CDR3 is 18 amino acids long. The CDR3 DNA is TGTGCCAGCAGTGACGTTCCGGGACAGCCGCGGGGCAATCAGCCCCAGCATTTT. Encoded protein: CASSDVPGQPRGNQPQHF.

In regard to this clone: An end of the junction does not agree with germline; a read error may underlie this. The chain couples TRBV5-1 to TRBJ2-1; D gene ambiguous. CDR1 and CDR2 from the germline V gene are SGHRS and YFSETQ. The CDR3 length is 14 residues. CDR3 protein: CASKTPGAYNEQFF. The CDR3, as DNA: TGTGCCAGCAAAACCCCGGGTGCCTACAATGAGCAGTTCTTC.

The chain joins TRBV28 to TRBJ1-5; 7 bases match TRBD1. The CDR3 totals 15 residues. Germline V gene sequence: CDR1 MDHEN, CDR2 SYDVKM. V lost 10 bases to trimming and J lost 2 bases; unmatched junction nucleotides: 11. In DNA form, the CDR3 reads TGTGCCACCCTACGAGGGGGCGAAGGCAATCAGCCCCAGCATTTT. It codes for CATLRGGEGNQPQHF.

The genes are TRBV18 and TRBJ1-4, with a weak D call TRBD1 (5 bases). Germline values: CDR1 KGHSH, CDR2 LQKENI. The V end was cut by 6 bases, the J end by 4 bases, with 15 bases between. The CDR3 is 15 residues long. The CDR3 DNA follows: TGTGCCAGCTCCGTATCCCAGGGATATAATGAAAAACTGTTTTTT. Its protein product is CASSVSQGYNEKLFF.

The rearrangement joins TRBV29-1 to TRBJ1-2, with D hard to call. Looked up from germline, CDR1 is SQVTM and CDR2 is ANQGSEA. The V gene lost 4 bases and the J gene lost 3 bases, with 12 bases spanning the gap. The CDR3 extends over 13 amino acids. The CDR3 coding sequence is TGCAGCGTTGGAGGCTCCGAGCACTATGGCTACACCTTC. The encoded protein is CSVGGSEHYGYTF. Looking up the rest from reference TRBV29-1 and TRBJ1-2 gives the full variable domain: SAVISQKPSRDICQRGTSLTIQCQVDSQVTMMFWYRQQPGQSLTLIATANQGSEATYESGFVIDKFPISRPNLTFSTLTVSNMSPEDSSIYLCSVGGSEHYGYTFGSGTRLTVV.

This clone was detected once. The chain combines TRBV5-4 with TRBJ1-2; D is uncertain. The ends were cut back, 4 bases at V and 2 bases at J, with 12 bases in the middle. This CDR3 spans 14 amino acids. Looked up from germline, CDR1 is SGHNT and CDR2 is YYREEE (reference sequence). The CDR3 region has the DNA TGTGCCAGCAGCCCCCCGCAGAGGAACTATGGCTACACCTTC. Translating it yields CASSPPQRNYGYTF.